These 28 T cell receptor beta chains originate from one sample sequenced in a study of CD8+ T cells in alopecia areata. Indicated treatment: oral pan-JAK inhibitor, 5-10 mg twice daily. Extracted RNA was reverse transcribed, and the resulting cDNA served as sequencing template. The method was immunoSEQ multiplex PCR; TCRdb's version includes in-frame clones alone and lacks a portion of them. The table has some 210,000 clones, 66% seen once. This specimen was CD4+ T cells sorted from blood, taken around week 44, from a patient treated with tofacitinib. Receptors originate from a human donor with alopecia areata.

This clone occurred once. This chain joins TRBV5-6 and TRBJ2-7; D unresolved. The CDR3 runs to 13 residues. Germline V lookup: CDR1 SGHDT, CDR2 YYEEEE. The ends were cut back, 1 base at V and 7 bases at J, with 12 bases in the middle. The DNA for the CDR3 is TGTGCCAGCAGCTTGCTCCGGGTTAGAGAGCAGTACTTC. It translates to CASSLLRVREQYF.

The V call is TRBV29-1, the J call TRBJ2-3; 12 nucleotides line up with TRBD2. The CDR3 spans 14 residues. V trimming: 7 bases; J trimming: 4 bases; junction bases outside the gene matches: 6. Germline assignment: CDR1 SQVTM and CDR2 ANQGSEA. Written as DNA, the CDR3 is TGCAGCGCTTCGACTAGCGGGGGCGCAGATACGCAGTATTTT. This encodes CSASTSGGADTQYF.

The chain is built from TRBV4-1 and TRBJ2-1; 7 bases fit TRBD2. The germline V gene has CDR1 MGHRA and CDR2 YSYEKL. V gave up 5 bases and J gave up 2 bases; unmatched junction bases: 9. The CDR3 extends over 16 amino acids. Written as DNA, the CDR3 is TGCGCCAGCAGCTCGAGGACTAGATCGACCTACAATGAGCAGTTCTTC. Translation: CASSSRTRSTYNEQFF.

This clone has only a few counts. The V and J genes are TRBV5-7 and TRBJ2-7, with D unclear. TRBV5-7 has ORF status, its function being uncertain. Trimming pared 2 bases from V and 2 bases from J, leaving 11 bases between. The CDR3 contains 14 residues. The CDR3 DNA follows: TGTGCCAGCAGCTTTCTCTACTCAACCTACGAGCAGTACTTC. Translating it yields CASSFLYSTYEQYF.

V is TRBV27 and J is TRBJ2-7, with TRBD1 identical over 9 bases. Germline V lookup: CDR1 MNHEY, CDR2 SMNVEV (reference sequence). This CDR3 has 15 amino acids. V was pared by 8 bases and J by 2 bases, with 10 bases of the junction left unmatched. The CDR3 DNA is TGTGCCAGCGGACAGTACCGGGACAGGGCCTACGAGCAGTACTTC. Encoded protein: CASGQYRDRAYEQYF.

This chain links TRBV4-3 with TRBJ2-7; tentatively, D is TRBD2 (6 bases). V lost 1 base and J lost 4, with 11 bases in between. Germline V gene data show CDR1 as LGHNA and CDR2 as YSLEER. This CDR3 region has 14 residues. The CDR3 here is CASSQGAGGYEQYF. The DNA for the CDR3 is TGCGCCAGCAGCCAAGGGGCAGGAGGGTACGAGCAGTACTTC.

The chain links TRBV29-1 to TRBJ1-5, with D possibly TRBD1 on 5 matching bases. Trimming removed 4 bases from V and 6 bases from J, with 13 bases in between. The germline gives CDR1 SQVTM, CDR2 ANQGSEA. The length of the CDR3 is 13 residues. Here the CDR3 reads CSVGFGGGQPQHF. The CDR3 DNA is TGCAGCGTTGGATTCGGGGGGGGTCAGCCCCAGCATTTT.

The chain couples TRBV30 to TRBJ2-3; no definite D call. V lost 5 bases and J lost 3, with 9 bases in between. CDR1 is GTSNPN and CDR2 is SVGIG in the germline V gene (reference sequence). The CDR3 totals 12 residues. This chain's CDR3 is CAWSPVTDTQYF. As DNA, the CDR3 is TGTGCCTGGTCTCCGGTTACAGATACGCAGTATTTT.

V gene TRBV28 combines with J gene TRBJ2-6; 10 bases line up with TRBD1. In germline, CDR1 is MDHEN, CDR2 SYDVKM. CDR3 size: 17 residues. Trimming cost V 6 bases and J 1 base; bases outside gene matches: 6. Here the CDR3 DNA reads TGTGCCAGCAGCCCGGACAGGGGGAGATCTGGGGCCAACGTCCTGACTTTC. Translation: CASSPDRGRSGANVLTF.

The chain has TRBV5-1 and TRBJ1-2; TRBD1 is a possible D gene (5 bases). The length of the CDR3 is 12 residues. Trimming removed 4 bases at V and 8 bases at J, with 12 bases between. CDR1 SGHRS and CDR2 YFSETQ come from the germline V gene. DNA for the CDR3: TGCGCCAGCAGCCCGTCGGCAGGGGGCTACACCTTC. Translation: CASSPSAGGYTF.

The J gene is TRBJ1-5, the V gene TRBV4-1; 9 bases are shared with TRBD1. V was pared by 4 bases and J by 9 bases, with 10 bases of the junction left unmatched. The CDR3 sequence is 15 residues long. Germline CDR1 is MGHRA and CDR2 is YSYEKL. This CDR3 reads CASSLRDRARRPQHF. Written as DNA, the CDR3 is TGCGCCAGCAGCCTCCGGGACAGGGCGAGGAGGCCCCAGCATTTT.

V and J are TRBV18 and TRBJ1-5, with 9 bases identical to TRBD1. Trimming took 0 bases from V and 2 from J; bases not matched to a gene: 2. The germline CDR1 and CDR2 sequences are KGHSH and LQKENI. The CDR3 is 16 amino acids. This CDR3 reads CASSPPGTGRNQPQHF. The CDR3 nucleotides read TGTGCCAGCTCACCACCCGGGACAGGGCGCAATCAGCCCCAGCATTTT.

The chain uses TRBV7-2 and TRBJ1-5, with D possibly being TRBD1 (5 bases). The CDR3 extends over 15 amino acids. Germline V gives CDR1 SGHTA, CDR2 FQGNSA. Deletions cut 1 base from V and 4 bases from J, with 11 bases between. DNA of the CDR3: TGTGCCAGCAGCTTAGAGGGGAGGCCAAATCAGCCCCAGCATTTT. It codes for CASSLEGRPNQPQHF.

The chain combines TRBV2 with TRBJ2-3, with 8 bases lining up with TRBD1. The CDR3 extends over 16 amino acids. The junction had 10 bases not matched to a gene; V was cut back by 6 bases and J by 2 bases. Germline assignment: CDR1 SNHLY and CDR2 FYNNEI. The CDR3 protein is CASRTLGQENTDTQYF. The CDR3 nucleotides read TGTGCCAGCAGAACCTTGGGACAGGAAAACACAGATACGCAGTATTTT.

This rearrangement joins TRBV6-1 to TRBJ2-3; no definite D call. V was shortened by 2 bases and J by 0 bases, with 9 bases between the two germline ends. The CDR3 is 15 amino acids. CDR1 and CDR2 from the germline V gene are MNHNS and SASEGT. CDR3 sequence reads: CASSENQRSTDTQYF. The CDR3 bases are TGTGCCAGCAGTGAAAATCAACGAAGCACAGATACGCAGTATTTT.

The J gene is TRBJ1-2, the V gene TRBV29-1; a weak D match, TRBD1 (5 bases). V gave up 5 bases and J gave up 4 bases, with 17 bases separating them. This CDR3 is 14 amino acids long. From germline, CDR1 is SQVTM and CDR2 ANQGSEA. The CDR3 loop reads CSVRVGGDLYGYTF. CDR3 in DNA: TGCAGCGTTAGAGTGGGTGGGGACCTCTATGGCTACACCTTC.

V gene TRBV20-1 combines with J gene TRBJ2-3, with D unclear. Between the trimmed V and J ends, which lost 6 bases and 5 bases, there was a span of 9 bases. The CDR3 runs 11 residues. Per the germline V gene, CDR1 is DFQATT and CDR2 is SNEGSKA (reference sequence). The CDR3 loop is CSAMKGDTQYF. The CDR3 DNA follows: TGCAGTGCGATGAAGGGAGATACGCAGTATTTT.

This clone was counted a few times. The V and J genes are TRBV7-2 and TRBJ2-3; TRBD2 matches at 8 bases. Germline trimming cut 3 bases from V and 4 bases from J; bases unmatched to any gene: 0. Germline CDR1 reads SGHTA; CDR2 reads FQGNSA. The CDR3 sequence is 13 residues long. As DNA, the CDR3 is TGTGCCAGCAGCTTGGGACTAGCAGATACGCAGTATTTT. Its translation is CASSLGLADTQYF.

The chain combines TRBV5-1 with TRBJ1-1; the match to TRBD1 covers 8 bases. The CDR3 covers 16 residues. Per the germline V gene, CDR1 is SGHRS and CDR2 is YFSETQ. V shed 0 bases, J shed 4 bases, and the junction held 8 bases outside the gene matches. The CDR3 loop is CASSLERGTGVTEAFF. The CDR3, as DNA: TGCGCCAGCAGCTTGGAGCGCGGGACAGGAGTCACTGAAGCTTTCTTT.

In its sample, this clone was seen a few times. The chain uses TRBV5-1 and TRBJ2-1; TRBD1 matches at 9 bases. Germline V gene lookup returns CDR1 SGHRS and CDR2 YFSETQ. The trim removed 0 bases at V and 6 bases at J, leaving 16 bases unmatched. The CDR3 spans 19 residues. CDR3 sequence reads: CASSLARRNRDRARNEQFF. The CDR3 DNA reads as TGCGCCAGCAGCTTGGCCCGCAGGAACCGGGACAGGGCTCGCAATGAGCAGTTCTTC. The variable domain in full, completed from reference TRBV5-1 and TRBJ2-1, reads KAGVTQTPRYLIKTRGQQVTLSCSPISGHRSVSWYQQTPGQGLQFLFEYFSETQRNKGNFPGRFSGRQFSNSRSEMNVSTLELGDSALYLCASSLARRNRDRARNEQFFGPGTRLTVL.

The chain links TRBV5-6 to TRBJ2-2; possibly TRBD1 for D (6 bases). This CDR3 is 16 amino acids long. The germline V gene encodes CDR1 SGHDT and CDR2 YYEEEE. Trimming pared 0 bases from V and 5 bases from J, leaving 14 bases between. CDR3 loop: CASSLDGGPRTGELFF. CDR3 bases: TGTGCCAGCAGCTTGGATGGGGGCCCGCGGACCGGGGAGCTGTTTTTT. The full variable domain, rest sourced from reference TRBV5-6 and TRBJ2-2, is DAGVTQSPTHLIKTRGQQVTLRCSPKSGHDTVSWYQQALGQGPQFIFQYYEEEERQRGNFPDRFSGHQFPNYSSELNVNALLLGDSALYLCASSLDGGPRTGELFFGEGSRLTVL.

This rearrangement joins TRBV19 to TRBJ1-5; no firm D call. CDR1 is LNHDA, CDR2 SQIVND, per germline (reference sequence). The CDR3 contains 15 residues. V gave up 1 base and J gave up 3 bases, with 10 bases separating them. This CDR3 reads CASSIVGGANQPQHF. CDR3 nucleotides: TGTGCCAGTAGTATAGTTGGAGGAGCCAATCAGCCCCAGCATTTT.

This clone appeared a few times. The rearrangement uses TRBV4-2 and TRBJ2-3, with 7 bases fitting TRBD2. The CDR3 has 15 residues. Trimming removed 3 bases from V and 0 bases from J; junction bases left unmatched: 3. Germline lookup yields CDR1 LGHNA and CDR2 YNFKEQ. Here the CDR3 DNA reads TGTGCCAGCAGCCAGGACGGGGGGAGCACAGATACGCAGTATTTT. Translation: CASSQDGGSTDTQYF.

This sequence joins TRBV29-1 and TRBJ1-1; no clear D. This CDR3 is 12 amino acids long. The germline V gene encodes CDR1 SQVTM and CDR2 ANQGSEA. Trimming cost V 5 bases and J 3 bases, with 10 bases left between them. The CDR3 is CSVRLGDTEAFF. The CDR3 DNA is TGCAGCGTTCGTCTGGGAGACACTGAAGCTTTCTTT.

The chain uses TRBV7-8 and TRBJ2-5; either TRBD1 or TRBD2 may supply D (6 bases each). V was pared by 6 bases and J by 2 bases, with 19 bases between. The CDR3 runs 16 residues. Germline V lookup: CDR1 SGHVS, CDR2 FQNEAQ. The CDR3 nucleotides read TGTGCCAGCAGGACTAGAGGGGGACCGGCGCAAGAGACCCAGTACTTC. Encoded protein: CASRTRGGPAQETQYF.

The chain joins TRBV2 to TRBJ2-6, with D possibly TRBD1 on 6 matching bases. The germline V gene has CDR1 SNHLY and CDR2 FYNNEI. Trimming took 2 bases from V and 4 from J, leaving 12 bases between them. The CDR3 runs 16 residues. The CDR3 protein is CASSEWQGLGANVLTF. CDR3 DNA sequence: TGTGCCAGCAGTGAATGGCAGGGGTTAGGGGCCAACGTCCTGACTTTC.

The chain joins TRBV5-6 to TRBJ1-5, with TRBD1 matching over 9 bases. V lost 2 bases, J lost 7 bases, and 4 bases stayed unmatched. The germline V gene has CDR1 SGHDT and CDR2 YYEEEE. CDR3 length: 14 residues. In nucleotides, the CDR3 is TGTGCCAGCAGCTTCGGGACAGGGTTGCAGCCCCAGCATTTT. It is translated as CASSFGTGLQPQHF. Full variable domain (outside the CDR3, taken from reference TRBV5-6 and TRBJ1-5): DAGVTQSPTHLIKTRGQQVTLRCSPKSGHDTVSWYQQALGQGPQFIFQYYEEEERQRGNFPDRFSGHQFPNYSSELNVNALLLGDSALYLCASSFGTGLQPQHFGDGTRLSIL.

Here the CDR3 DNA reads TGTGCCTGGAGTGGGCAGAGGGGTCAGCCCCAGCATTTT. It codes for CAWSGQRGQPQHF. V gene TRBV30 combines with J gene TRBJ1-5; D perhaps matches TRBD1 (5 bases). Trimming took off 1 base at V and 6 bases at J, with 10 bases between the two ends. The CDR3 totals 13 residues. Germline assignment: CDR1 GTSNPN and CDR2 SVGIG (reference sequence).